This section outlines one TCR beta chain sequence together with its context. The antigen this receptor binds is unknown. Per-nucleotide qualities are absent, and no much larger clonotype sits a single base away. The data derive from a study of Siglec-9 on CD8 T cells in melanoma (dated by TCRdb to the late 2010s). Context from the whole study: The study examined the expression of Siglec-9 on CD8+ T cells and how Siglec-9 regulates T cells within the melanoma tumor microenvironment. Summary of the overall study and its limitations: An effector memory CD8+ T-cell subset that appeared to accumulate within melanoma tumors was reported to be marked and regulated by Siglec-9.

The CDR3 spans 14 residues, from the cysteine through the phenylalanine. Only CDR3 DNA is held: 42 bases, read in frame from base 1. Trimming removed 0 bases from V and 6 bases from J, leaving 11 bases between the germline ends. Via the germline V gene, CDR1 is MNHEY and CDR2 SVGAGI. Library preparation was by the immunoSEQ multiplex PCR assay. The table comes from immuneACCESS by way of TCRdb, which keeps in-frame sequences with V and J called. Part of the clones is missing from these tables; in studies checked, under half for an unresolved V gene and the rest for unknown reasons. For this sample there are almost 30,000 clones; 80% appear just once. Approximately 6.4% of the sample belongs to the ten largest clones.

Material for sequencing was Siglec-9- CD8+ T cells sorted from blood. Reading the label with the study, this specimen's cell subset or site is: CD8 T cells lacking Siglec-9. The V and J genes are TRBV6-5 and TRBJ1-2, and perhaps TRBD1 as D gene, on 5 matching bases. This receptor was identified in a human donor in good health. The CDR3 in this case is CASSYSAGLNGYTF. In nucleotide form, the sequence is TGTGCCAGCAGTTACTCCGCAGGGCTTAATGGCTACACCTTC.